Listed below are T cell receptor beta chains from one sample, sequenced in a study of T cell responses to AZD1222 COVID-19 vaccine. TCRdb keeps only in-frame clones here, not all; method: immunoSEQ multiplex PCR. The table records roughly 120,000 clones, roughly 90% of them present only once. Specimen: peripheral blood, collected 28 days after the second AZD1222 dose. The receptors come from an adult who received the AZD1222 COVID-19 vaccine. Each CDR3 is given with its conserved first and last residue. D genes are given only for firm matches. Clone size appears in some rows only: once, few, many, or a class for an expanded clone.

>TRBV4-1|NA|TRBJ2-7|NA
TGCGCCAGCAGCCAAGTTGGTACCCGTAACGAGCAGTACTTC
CASSQVGTRNEQYF
>TRBV10-1|NA|TRBJ1-2|NA
TGCGCCAGCAGTGAAAACCGGGACTTCTACACCTTC
CASSENRDFYTF
>TRBV18|TRBD2|TRBJ2-1|NA
TGTGCCAGCTCACCACTTTTTGCGGGAGAGTTTGGATACAATGAGCAGTTCTTC
CASSPLFAGEFGYNEQFF
>TRBV27|TRBD2|TRBJ2-1|NA
TGTGCCAGCAGTTTATCGGTGGGACTAGCGGGTTACAATGAGCAGTTCTTC
CASSLSVGLAGYNEQFF
>TRBV28|TRBD1|TRBJ2-7|NA
TGTGCCACTTTCGGGGGACAGGGTTGGTCCTACGAGCAGTACTTC
CATFGGQGWSYEQYF
>TRBV11-3|NA|TRBJ1-1|NA
TGTGCCAGCAGCTTAGATAATAGAGTTTGGAACACTGAAGCTTTCTTT
CASSLDNRVWNTEAFF
>TRBV27|TRBD1|TRBJ2-7|once
TGTGCCAGCAGTGACCCGGGACAGGGGGCTTACGAGCAGTACTTC
CASSDPGQGAYEQYF
>TRBV18|NA|TRBJ1-1|NA
TGTGCCAGCTCACCACCGAGCTGGTTATTGAAGAACACTGAAGCTTTCTTT
CASSPPSWLLKNTEAFF
>TRBV11-3|NA|TRBJ2-3|many
TGTGCCAGCAGCAGGGTGACGGGAAAGGTTGGGCAGTATTTT
CASSRVTGKVGQYF
>TRBV27|NA|TRBJ1-3|NA
TGTGCCAGCAGTTTAATAGCAGGGAACTCTGGAAACACCATATATTTT
CASSLIAGNSGNTIYF
>TRBV27|NA|TRBJ1-3|NA
TGTGCCAGCAGTTTATCTCCGGGACTGGGAAACACCATATATTTT
CASSLSPGLGNTIYF
>TRBV5-1|NA|TRBJ1-1|once
TGCGCCAGCAGCTTGGAGGAGGGAGACACTGAAGCTTTCTTT
CASSLEEGDTEAFF
>TRBV21-1|NA|TRBJ2-7|NA
TGTGCCAGCAGCCCCCGTGGGCAGGGCTACTCCTACGAGCAGTACTTC
CASSPRGQGYSYEQYF
>TRBV6-5|TRBD2|TRBJ2-1|NA
TGTGCCAGCAGCTTACAGCGGGAGCGTTACAATGAGCAGTTCTTC
CASSLQRERYNEQFF
>TRBV19|TRBD1|TRBJ1-1|NA
TGTGCCAGTAAAGCGACAGGGGGTGTCACTGAAGCTTTCTTT
CASKATGGVTEAFF
>TRBV19|TRBD2|TRBJ2-1|NA
TGTGCCAGTAGTGTTGGACTAGGGCAGTTCTTC
CASSVGLGQFF